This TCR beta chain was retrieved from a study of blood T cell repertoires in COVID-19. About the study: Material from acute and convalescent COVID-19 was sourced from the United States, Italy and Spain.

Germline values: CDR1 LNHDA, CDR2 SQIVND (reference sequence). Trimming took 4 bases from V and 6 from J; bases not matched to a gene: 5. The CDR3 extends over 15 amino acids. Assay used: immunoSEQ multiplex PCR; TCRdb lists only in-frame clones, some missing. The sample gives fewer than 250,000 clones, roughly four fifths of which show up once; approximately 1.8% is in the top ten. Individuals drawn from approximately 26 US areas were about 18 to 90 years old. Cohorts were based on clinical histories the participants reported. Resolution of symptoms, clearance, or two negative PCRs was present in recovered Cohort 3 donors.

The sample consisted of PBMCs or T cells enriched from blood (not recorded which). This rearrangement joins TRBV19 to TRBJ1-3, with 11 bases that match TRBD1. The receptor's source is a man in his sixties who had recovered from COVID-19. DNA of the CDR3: TGTGCCAGTAGTAGGACAGGGGGCATAGAAAACACCATATATTTT. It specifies CASSRTGGIENTIYF.